The next 3 T cell receptor beta chains were all read from a single sample in a study of beta chain features in type 1 diabetes. Study-level points and caveats: Across all four CD4+ subsets, people with type 1 diabetes showed modestly shorter TCRB CDR3s.

For these TCRs, the target antigens are not known. Of the isolated RNA, all was reverse transcribed, and so the sequenced material was expressed TCRB transcripts. Method: immunoSEQ multiplex PCR; TCRdb's copy keeps in-frame clones and lacks some. Here the sample spans over 150,000 clones, about 9.4% being singletons. The specimen sequenced was central memory CD4+ T cells from blood. These receptors all stem from a man aged 25-40 years with type 1 diabetes.

This CDR3 reads CASSLVLTEAFF. The CDR3 DNA reads TGTGCCAGCTCACTAGTCCTCACTGAAGCTTTCTTT. The chain links TRBV18 to TRBJ1-1; D not resolved. The CDR3 totals 12 residues. Germline V CDR1 and CDR2: KGHSH, LQKENI. The V end was cut by 4 bases, the J end by 4 bases, with 7 bases between.

This clone occurred a few times. This chain connects TRBV5-1 to TRBJ2-2; TRBD1 agrees at 8 bases. The CDR3 runs 15 residues. The germline V gene has CDR1 SGHRS and CDR2 YFSETQ. After removal of 4 bases from V and 1 base from J, the junction contained 3 bases not matched to a gene. The chain's CDR3 is CASSHGQGNTGELFF. The CDR3 nucleotides are TGCGCCAGCAGCCACGGACAGGGGAACACCGGGGAGCTGTTTTTT.

This rearrangement joins TRBV6-1 to TRBJ2-7; D remains unclear. The germline gives CDR1 MNHNS, CDR2 SASEGT. The CDR3 totals 13 residues. Trimming shortened V by 3 bases and J by 3 bases, and 9 bases separated the two germline ends. Here the CDR3 DNA reads TGTGCCAGCAGTGAGGTACAGCTCTACGAGCAGTACTTC. Residues: CASSEVQLYEQYF.